This entry concerns a single T cell receptor beta chain. Here immunoSEQ multiplex PCR was the method, and the copy in TCRdb shows in-frame clones only, minus some. The table records 100,000 to 150,000 clones, roughly 88% of them present only once. This entry comes from a study of T cell responses to AZD1222 COVID-19 vaccine. V shed 6 bases and J shed 3 bases, with 8 bases lying between them. The CDR3 sequence is 11 residues long. From germline, CDR1 is SQVTM and CDR2 ANQGSEA. This clonotype originated in an adult in good health. The sequencing used peripheral blood, collected on day 0 of MenACWY control vaccination. The chain combines TRBV29-1 with TRBJ1-1; D is undetermined. The CDR3 DNA sequence: TGCAGCGTAGCGAGTGACACTGAAGCTTTCTTT. This gives the protein CSVASDTEAFF.